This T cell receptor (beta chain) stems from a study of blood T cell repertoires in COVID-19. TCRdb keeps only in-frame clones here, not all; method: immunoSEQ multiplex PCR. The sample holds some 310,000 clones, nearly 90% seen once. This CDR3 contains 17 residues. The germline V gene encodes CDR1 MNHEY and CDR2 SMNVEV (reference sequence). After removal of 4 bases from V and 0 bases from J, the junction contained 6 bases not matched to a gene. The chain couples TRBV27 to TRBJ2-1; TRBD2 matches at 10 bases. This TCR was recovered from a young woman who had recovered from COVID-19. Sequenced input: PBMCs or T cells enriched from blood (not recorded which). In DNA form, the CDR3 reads TGTGCCAGCAGTTCACTCGGACTAGCGGTCTCCTACAATGAGCAGTTCTTC. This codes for CASSSLGLAVSYNEQFF.